These 30 T cell receptor beta chains share one sample of origin, sequenced in a study of blood T cell repertoires in COVID-19. Clones were sequenced by immunoSEQ multiplex PCR, and TCRdb holds only the in-frame ones, with some missing. The data hold 160,000 or so clones, with 87% observed a single time. Sequenced input: peripheral blood. The receptor set was obtained from a woman aged 45-60 years with acute or convalescent COVID-19.

This chain links TRBV6-2 or TRBV6-3 with TRBJ2-1, with D possibly matching TRBD2 (5 bases). CDR1 MNHEY and CDR2 SVGEGT come from the germline V gene. The CDR3 runs to 15 residues. Trimming took off 3 bases at V and 0 bases at J, with 9 bases between the two ends. In DNA form, the CDR3 reads TGTGCCAGCAGTTATCAGCGGAGCTCCTACAATGAGCAGTTCTTC. It yields the protein CASSYQRSSYNEQFF.

This clone has just a few counts. In DNA, the CDR3 is TGCGCCAGCAGTGAGGCAGGGTATGGCTACACCTTC. Protein sequence: CASSEAGYGYTF. The chain links TRBV10-2 to TRBJ1-2, with D perhaps matching TRBD1 (5 bases). V lost 2 bases to trimming and J lost 5 bases, with 6 bases between them. The CDR3 loop spans 12 amino acids. Germline V gene sequence: CDR1 WSHSY, CDR2 SAAADI.

V is TRBV19 and J is TRBJ1-1, with D possibly matching TRBD1 (6 bases). V was clipped by 2 bases and J by 3 bases, with 16 bases between them. The CDR3 is made up of 16 amino acids. Per the germline V gene, CDR1 is LNHDA and CDR2 is SQIVND (reference sequence). DNA for the CDR3: TGTGCCAGTAGTATAACGGGGGGGCGCGTTTACACTGAAGCTTTCTTT. This codes for CASSITGGRVYTEAFF.

This chain uses TRBV7-6 with TRBJ1-5; no reliable D call. Germline lookup yields CDR1 SGHVS and CDR2 FNYEAQ. This CDR3 comprises 13 residues. With 1 base removed from V and 4 bases from J, the gap between germline ends came to 5 bases. CDR3 amino acids: CASSLVENQPQHF. The CDR3, as DNA: TGTGCCAGCAGCTTAGTAGAGAATCAGCCCCAGCATTTT.

The chain is built from TRBV7-9 and TRBJ1-2, with 12 bases lining up with TRBD1. CDR3 size: 13 residues. The J segment lost 8 bases and the V segment lost 10 bases, leaving 8 bases of the junction unmatched. CDR1 is SEHNR and CDR2 is FQNEAQ in the germline V gene (reference sequence). This CDR3 is CAIPGQGAEGYTF. The CDR3 nucleotides are TGTGCCATCCCGGGACAGGGGGCGGAAGGCTACACCTTC.

The CDR3 nucleotides are TGTGCCAGCAGCCTAGTGGGACAAGGGGTTAACATTCAGTACTTC. As protein: CASSLVGQGVNIQYF. V gene TRBV7-2 combines with J gene TRBJ2-4, with D tentatively TRBD1 (6 bases). This CDR3 has 15 residues. The V end was cut by 5 bases, the J end by 7 bases, with 18 bases between. The V gene's germline CDR1 is SGHTA and CDR2 FQGNSA.

This chain joins TRBV11-2 and TRBJ2-5; tentatively, D is TRBD1 (6 bases). CDR3 length: 14 residues. Looked up from germline, CDR1 is SGHAT and CDR2 is FQNNGV. Trimming cost V 2 bases and J 7 bases, with 14 bases left between them. The CDR3 nucleotides are TGTGCCAGCAGCTTACTGAGGACAGAGGCGACCCAGTACTTC. Translated: CASSLLRTEATQYF.

The rearrangement joins TRBV5-1 to TRBJ1-1; D might be TRBD1 (5 bases). There are 15 residues in the CDR3. Germline V gene sequence: CDR1 SGHRS, CDR2 YFSETQ. The V end lost 0 bases, the J end lost 5 bases, and 14 bases lay between the germline ends. CDR3: CASSLETGARTEAFF. The CDR3 DNA sequence: TGCGCCAGCAGCTTGGAGACTGGGGCGAGGACTGAAGCTTTCTTT.

V is TRBV19 and J is TRBJ1-1, with a tentative D call TRBD1 (5 bases). This CDR3 region has 11 residues. The ends were cut back, 6 bases at V and 11 bases at J, with 13 bases in the middle. The germline V gene has CDR1 LNHDA and CDR2 SQIVND (reference sequence). Written as DNA, the CDR3 is TGTGCCAGTAGCCCAGGGTTATGGGCTTTCTTT. This sequence encodes CASSPGLWAFF. Using reference TRBV19 and TRBJ1-1 for the parts outside the CDR3, the full variable domain is DGGITQSPKYLFRKEGQNVTLSCEQNLNHDAMYWYRQDPGQGLRLIYYSQIVNDFQKGDIAEGYSVSREKKESFPLTVTSAQKNPTAFYLCASSPGLWAFFGQGTRLTVV.

The chain recombines TRBV6-2 or TRBV6-3 with TRBJ2-1, with 7 bases aligning to TRBD2. The CDR3 totals 16 residues. V shed 2 bases, J shed 7 bases, and the junction held 11 bases outside the gene matches. The germline gives CDR1 MNHEY, CDR2 SVGEGT. The CDR3 here is CASSYLAAGARNEQFF. The CDR3 coding sequence is TGTGCCAGCAGTTACCTGGCTGCGGGAGCTAGGAATGAGCAGTTCTTC.

This clone was recorded at least ten times. This chain connects TRBV19 to TRBJ2-1; 7 bases line up with TRBD2. Germline CDR1 and CDR2: LNHDA and SQIVND (reference sequence). V was pared by 1 base and J by 9 bases, with 3 bases of the junction left unmatched. The CDR3 runs to 13 residues. The CDR3 nucleotides are TGTGCCAGTAGTATAGTCCCTAGCGGTGAGCAGTTCTTC. It yields the protein CASSIVPSGEQFF. Variable domain in full (rest from reference TRBV19 and TRBJ2-1): DGGITQSPKYLFRKEGQNVTLSCEQNLNHDAMYWYRQDPGQGLRLIYYSQIVNDFQKGDIAEGYSVSREKKESFPLTVTSAQKNPTAFYLCASSIVPSGEQFFGPGTRLTVL.

The chain uses TRBV7-7 and TRBJ2-2; 10 bases line up with TRBD1. The CDR3 loop spans 18 amino acids. Per the germline V gene, CDR1 is SSHAT and CDR2 is FNYEAQ (reference sequence). J was trimmed by 7 bases and V by 5 bases; bases with no gene match: 16. The DNA of the CDR3 is TGTGCCAGCAGCAGAAGCGGGACAGGGGCCGTTAAGGGCGGGGAGCTGTTTTTT. Translating it yields CASSRSGTGAVKGGELFF. Complete variable domain (other parts from reference TRBV7-7 and TRBJ2-2): GAGVSQSPRYKVTKRGQDVTLRCDPISSHATLYWYQQALGQGPEFLTYFNYEAQPDKSGLPSDRFSAERPEGSISTLTIQRTEQRDSAMYRCASSRSGTGAVKGGELFFGEGSRLTVL.

The genes are TRBV20-1 and TRBJ2-3; TRBD1 matches 9 bases. This CDR3 comprises 14 residues. The junction had 3 bases not matched to a gene; V was cut back by 3 bases and J by 2 bases. CDR1 is DFQATT and CDR2 is SNEGSKA in the germline V gene (reference sequence). CDR3 protein: CSASDRGSTDTQYF. CDR3 in DNA: TGCAGTGCTAGTGACAGGGGGTCCACAGATACGCAGTATTTT.

This rearrangement joins TRBV10-3 to TRBJ1-2; TRBD1 matches at 7 bases. The CDR3 has 13 amino acids. The germline gives CDR1 ENHRY, CDR2 SYGVKD. The junction had 6 bases not matched to a gene; V was cut back by 7 bases and J by 4 bases. Here the CDR3 DNA reads TGTGCCATCACCGACAGGGAGACCTATGGCTACACCTTC. The encoded protein is CAITDRETYGYTF.

The chain is built from TRBV11-2 and TRBJ2-5, with D unresolved. Trimming stripped 4 bases from V and 5 bases from J, with 14 bases between. The CDR3 has 14 amino acids. Germline V gene data show CDR1 as SGHAT and CDR2 as FQNNGV. The CDR3 here is CASSSVELGETQYF. CDR3 nucleotide sequence: TGTGCCAGCAGCTCGGTCGAACTCGGGGAGACCCAGTACTTC.

The chain is built from TRBV2 and TRBJ1-2; 9 bases align to TRBD1. CDR3 length equals 15 residues. Per the germline V gene, CDR1 is SNHLY and CDR2 is FYNNEI. V gave up 3 bases and J gave up 7 bases; unmatched junction bases: 9. Written as DNA, the CDR3 is TGTGCCAGCAGTGATCTAGGACAGGGGTTTCTTGGCTACACCTTC. Amino acid sequence: CASSDLGQGFLGYTF.

V gene TRBV7-2 combines with J gene TRBJ1-5; D might be TRBD1 (5 bases). This CDR3 spans 13 amino acids. Per germline, CDR1 SGHTA and CDR2 FQGNSA. V lost 1 base to trimming and J lost 5 bases, with 6 bases between them. The CDR3 sequence: CASSLGGDQPQHF. CDR3 nucleotides: TGTGCCAGCAGCTTAGGGGGCGATCAGCCCCAGCATTTT.

This chain uses TRBV7-9 with TRBJ2-7; D possibly corresponds to TRBD2 (6 bases). The CDR3 is 15 residues long. Deletions cut 5 bases from V and 4 bases from J, with 18 bases between. Per germline, CDR1 SEHNR and CDR2 FQNEAQ (reference sequence). The CDR3 sequence is CASSGGRGGWYEQYF. The CDR3 DNA sequence: TGTGCCAGCAGCGGCGGGCGGGGTGGCTGGTACGAGCAGTACTTC.

V usage is TRBV10-3 and J usage is TRBJ1-5; the D is unclear. The germline V and J ends were trimmed by 8 bases and 5 bases, with 13 bases remaining between them. The germline V gene encodes CDR1 ENHRY and CDR2 SYGVKD. The CDR3 length is 13 residues. CDR3 in amino acids: CAIRRQMDQPQHF. The CDR3 bases are TGTGCCATCCGCAGGCAAATGGATCAGCCCCAGCATTTT.

This clone was observed a few times. The chain couples TRBV6-2 or TRBV6-3 to TRBJ2-5, with unresolved D. The CDR3 sequence is 13 residues long. The germline CDR1 and CDR2 sequences are MNHEY and SVGEGT. V was trimmed by 2 bases and J by 5 bases, leaving 9 bases between them. The CDR3 here is CASSYPPMETQYF. The DNA for the CDR3 is TGTGCCAGCAGTTACCCACCTATGGAGACCCAGTACTTC.

The chain has TRBV29-1 and TRBJ2-7, with a possible D match to TRBD2 (7 bases). The CDR3 runs to 13 residues. Per the germline V gene, CDR1 is SQVTM and CDR2 is ANQGSEA. The V end was cut by 1 base, the J end by 5 bases, with 12 bases between. The chain's CDR3 is CSVEVWGGHEQYF. CDR3 coding DNA: TGCAGCGTTGAAGTCTGGGGGGGCCACGAGCAGTACTTC.

The V call is TRBV5-4, the J call TRBJ1-2, with no clear D. The CDR3 spans 14 residues. V was clipped by 1 base and J by 3 bases, with 10 bases between them. The germline gives CDR1 SGHNT, CDR2 YYREEE (reference sequence). DNA of the CDR3: TGTGCCAGCAGCTTGAGGCGGGCGGACTATGGCTACACCTTC. Protein sequence: CASSLRRADYGYTF.

The chain joins TRBV11-2 to TRBJ2-3; 8 bases are shared with TRBD2. Trimming took 10 bases from V and 2 from J; bases not matched to a gene: 11. This CDR3 is built from 15 residues. Germline assignment: CDR1 SGHAT and CDR2 FQNNGV. The CDR3 protein is CANKISGKNTDTQYF. The CDR3 DNA reads TGTGCCAACAAGATTAGCGGGAAAAACACAGATACGCAGTATTTT. Full variable domain (remainder filled in from reference TRBV11-2 and TRBJ2-3): EAGVAQSPRYKIIEKRQSVAFWCNPISGHATLYWYQQILGQGPKLLIQFQNNGVVDDSQLPKDRFSAERLKGVDSTLKIQPAKLEDSAVYLCANKISGKNTDTQYFGPGTRLTVL.

V usage is TRBV9 and J usage is TRBJ2-3, with no clear D. In germline, CDR1 is SGDLS, CDR2 YYNGEE. V gave up 0 bases and J gave up 2 bases, with 4 bases separating them. The CDR3 runs to 13 residues. In nucleotides, the CDR3 is TGTGCCAGCAGCGTAGATAACACAGATACGCAGTATTTT. Residues: CASSVDNTDTQYF.

The chain is built from TRBV6-5 and TRBJ2-1; 9 bases fit TRBD2. Germline loops: CDR1 MNHEY, CDR2 SVGAGI. Losses at the gene ends were 0 bases for V and 7 bases for J; bases not matched to a gene: 7. This CDR3 has 16 residues. The CDR3 here is CASSYSLAGEQNEQFF. In DNA form, the CDR3 reads TGTGCCAGCAGTTACTCGTTAGCGGGAGAGCAGAATGAGCAGTTCTTC.

This clone showed up just once. The rearrangement uses TRBV30 and TRBJ1-5; 8 positions match TRBD1. There are 15 residues in the CDR3. CDR1 and CDR2 from the germline V gene are GTSNPN and SVGIG (reference sequence). The junction had 7 bases not matched to a gene; V was cut back by 0 bases and J by 6 bases. CDR3 sequence reads: CAWSVRAGGIQPQHF. Here the CDR3 DNA reads TGTGCCTGGAGTGTCAGGGCAGGGGGCATTCAGCCCCAGCATTTT.

This chain links TRBV5-3 with TRBJ2-3; TRBD1 might be the D (5 bases). TRBV5-3 is reported as an ORF; its role is uncertain. The CDR3 extends over 17 amino acids. V was pared by 2 bases and J by 3 bases, with 19 bases between. The CDR3 sequence: CARSFGAAGPRTDTQYF. In DNA, the CDR3 is TGTGCCAGAAGCTTTGGGGCAGCTGGGCCCCGAACAGATACGCAGTATTTT.

A single count supports this clone. The chain is built from TRBV20-1 and TRBJ1-4; D gene ambiguous. This CDR3 contains 11 residues. Deletions cut 6 bases from V and 4 bases from J, with 6 bases between. Germline CDR1 is DFQATT and CDR2 is SNEGSKA (reference sequence). The CDR3 DNA reads as TGCAGTGCCCCCAGTAATGAAAAACTGTTTTTT. It is translated as CSAPSNEKLFF.

The chain carries TRBV5-1 and TRBJ1-1, with TRBD1 matching 9 bases. CDR3 length: 16 amino acids. Trimming at V came to 6 bases and at J to 1 base, leaving 10 bases not matched to a gene. CDR1 is SGHRS, CDR2 YFSETQ, per germline. The CDR3 protein is CASTYEGQGSNTEAFF. The CDR3 DNA is TGCGCCAGCACCTATGAGGGACAGGGCTCGAACACTGAAGCTTTCTTT.

Points on this clone: Germline is not matched at one junction end, which may reflect a read error. V and J are TRBV24-1 and TRBJ1-2, with D perhaps matching TRBD1 (6 bases). CDR3 length equals 14 residues. CDR1 and CDR2 from the germline V gene are KGHDR and SFDVKD. The CDR3 DNA reads as TGTGCCACCAGTGAGCGACAGGTAAACTACGGCTACACCTTC. Amino acids: CATSERQVNYGYTF.